This T cell receptor beta chain was captured in a study of blood T cell repertoires in COVID-19. Overall study context: The United States, Italy and Spain supplied acute and convalescent COVID-19 samples. In each case, the material was cDNA or gDNA derived from T cells, B-cell-depleted T cells, or PBMCs.

In the original workflow: Estimation of nucleated cell counts relied on the amplification of reference gene primers. Assay used: immunoSEQ multiplex PCR; TCRdb lists only in-frame clones, some missing. For V, J and clone size, that table is used; D and trimming come from the DNA. The profile shows around 300,000 clones, roughly 87% of them singletons. Germline V gene sequence: CDR1 SGHAT, CDR2 FQDESV (reference sequence). Between the trimmed V and J ends, which lost 4 bases and 8 bases, there was a span of 12 bases. The CDR3 sequence is 13 residues long. The TCR was taken from a man aged 18-30 years with active or convalescent COVID-19. The chain recombines TRBV11-1 with TRBJ2-1; TRBD1 might be the D (6 bases). Sequenced sample: peripheral blood. The CDR3 region has the DNA TGTGCCAGCAGCTACGGACAGTTGGATGAGCAGTTCTTC. It yields the protein CASSYGQLDEQFF.